This entry lists 28 T cell receptor beta chains sequenced from one sample in a study of blood T cell repertoires in COVID-19. Assay: immunoSEQ multiplex PCR; the TCRdb copy retains only in-frame clones and omits some. Among fewer than 250,000 clones listed, 87% were seen once. The sequencing input was PBMCs or T cells enriched from blood (not recorded which). The source is a woman aged 30 to 39 with acute COVID-19.

The chain recombines TRBV7-4 with TRBJ2-7; D is ambiguous. V was cut by 11 bases and J by 4 bases, with 12 bases left in between. The germline V gene encodes CDR1 SGHVT and CDR2 SQSDAQ. The CDR3 has 11 residues. CDR3 DNA sequence: TGTGCCCCCCGGTCCTGGTACGAGCAGTACTTC. As protein: CAPRSWYEQYF.

The chain carries TRBV4-1 and TRBJ1-4; a possible D gene is TRBD1 (6 bases). CDR1 and CDR2 (germline): MGHRA, YSYEKL. The CDR3 contains 16 residues. Trimming removed 4 bases at V and 0 bases at J, with 12 bases between. CDR3 sequence (DNA): TGCGCCAGCAGCCCTTGGGAGGGGGCAACTAATGAAAAACTGTTTTTT. Amino acids: CASSPWEGATNEKLFF.

The genes are TRBV18 and TRBJ2-1, with 10 bases lining up with TRBD1. This CDR3 spans 16 amino acids. CDR1 is KGHSH, CDR2 LQKENI, per germline. The ends lost 0 bases at V and 7 bases at J; junction bases unmatched: 6. CDR3 protein: CASSPPRTGGMNEQFF. The CDR3, as DNA: TGTGCCAGCTCACCACCGCGGACAGGGGGTATGAATGAGCAGTTCTTC.

The rearrangement uses TRBV7-9 and TRBJ1-2; D is ambiguous. The V end lost 1 base, the J end lost 8 bases, and 8 bases lay between the germline ends. Germline assignment: CDR1 SEHNR and CDR2 FQNEAQ (reference sequence). The CDR3 is made up of 12 amino acids. The CDR3 DNA reads TGTGCCAGCAGCTTAGAGACAAGCGGCTACACCTTC. Its protein product is CASSLETSGYTF.

The chain couples TRBV10-1 to TRBJ2-5; D possibly corresponds to TRBD1 (6 bases). CDR3 length equals 14 residues. Trimming cost V 3 bases and J 5 bases, with 13 bases left between them. Germline CDR1 reads WNHNN; CDR2 reads SYGVQD (reference sequence). The CDR3 here is CASSEYRDTETQYF. The CDR3 nucleotides read TGCGCCAGCAGTGAATACAGGGATACCGAGACCCAGTACTTC.

Notes on this clone: The same CDR3 can be traced to other DNA sequences in this sample. The chain employs TRBV29-1 and TRBJ1-1; 7 bases agree with TRBD1. Germline CDR1 and CDR2: SQVTM and ANQGSEA. V shed 3 bases, J shed 1 base, and the junction held 2 bases outside the gene matches. This CDR3 is 13 amino acids long. CDR3 coding DNA: TGCAGCGTTGAGACAGGGCGGAACACTGAAGCTTTCTTT. This gives the protein CSVETGRNTEAFF. The full variable domain, with the rest looked up from reference TRBV29-1 and TRBJ1-1, is SAVISQKPSRDICQRGTSLTIQCQVDSQVTMMFWYRQQPGQSLTLIATANQGSEATYESGFVIDKFPISRPNLTFSTLTVSNMSPEDSSIYLCSVETGRNTEAFFGQGTRLTVV.

The rearrangement uses TRBV10-3 and TRBJ2-1, with 9 bases aligning to TRBD2. V shed 4 bases and J 9 bases; nucleotides not matched to a gene: 13. In germline, CDR1 is ENHRY, CDR2 SYGVKD. The CDR3 extends over 16 amino acids. The CDR3 region is CAISGVSVAGAGEQFF. DNA of the CDR3: TGTGCCATCAGTGGAGTCTCCGTAGCGGGGGCGGGTGAGCAGTTCTTC.

This clone was counted once. This rearrangement joins TRBV7-2 to TRBJ1-2; D remains unclear. Germline-derived CDR1 and CDR2 are SGHTA and FQGNSA. The CDR3 is made up of 15 amino acids. The V and J ends lost 2 bases and 4 bases respectively, with 14 bases between them. The chain's CDR3 is CASSLNGREVYGYTF. The CDR3 nucleotides are TGTGCCAGCAGCTTAAATGGGAGGGAGGTCTATGGCTACACCTTC. Full variable domain (outside the CDR3, taken from reference TRBV7-2 and TRBJ1-2): GAGVSQSPSNKVTEKGKDVELRCDPISGHTALYWYRQSLGQGLEFLIYFQGNSAPDKSGLPSDRFSAERTGGSVSTLTIQRTQQEDSAVYLCASSLNGREVYGYTFGSGTRLTVV.

The chain has TRBV7-6 and TRBJ2-5, with 9 positions matching TRBD2. The V gene's germline CDR1 is SGHVS and CDR2 FNYEAQ. The CDR3 loop spans 15 amino acids. With 6 bases clipped from V and 3 bases from J, the junction kept 8 bases outside the gene matches. The CDR3 loop reads CASSHSSGEEETQYF. The CDR3 DNA reads as TGTGCCAGCAGTCATTCTAGCGGGGAGGAAGAGACCCAGTACTTC.

The chain combines TRBV29-1 with TRBJ2-1, with 7 bases fitting TRBD2. J gave up 7 bases and V 5 bases, and 11 bases lay outside the gene matches. There are 14 residues in the CDR3. Germline CDR1 SQVTM, CDR2 ANQGSEA. CDR3 loop: CSVLGGTTLNEQFF. The CDR3 DNA reads TGCAGCGTTCTGGGGGGGACTACTCTAAATGAGCAGTTCTTC.

This sequence joins TRBV4-3 and TRBJ2-3; 9 bases fit TRBD2. Germline assignment: CDR1 LGHNA and CDR2 YSLEER. V gave up 0 bases and J gave up 1 base; unmatched junction bases: 2. This CDR3 is built from 16 residues. CDR3 DNA: TGCGCCAGCAGCCAAGATCAGCGGGGGGGCACAGATACGCAGTATTTT. This sequence encodes CASSQDQRGGTDTQYF.

V and J are TRBV27 and TRBJ1-2; 7 bases map to TRBD1. Trimming cost V 7 bases and J 0 bases; bases outside gene matches: 11. Germline CDR1 reads MNHEY; CDR2 reads SMNVEV (reference sequence). CDR3 length equals 16 residues. In DNA form, the CDR3 reads TGTGCCAGCAAACAGGGGAGTTACGGACCTAACTATGGCTACACCTTC. Its translation: CASKQGSYGPNYGYTF.

The CDR3 here is CSVEESGQSYGYTF. In nucleotides, the CDR3 is TGCAGCGTTGAAGAATCGGGACAGAGCTATGGCTACACCTTC. This sequence joins TRBV29-1 and TRBJ1-2; TRBD1 matches at 7 bases. The V gene end was trimmed by 0 bases and the J gene end by 4 bases; junction bases not matched to a gene: 5. The germline V gene encodes CDR1 SQVTM and CDR2 ANQGSEA. This CDR3 region has 14 residues.

J is TRBJ1-4 and V is TRBV7-8, with TRBD1 matching 12 bases. Looked up from germline, CDR1 is SGHVS and CDR2 is FQNEAQ. The CDR3 spans 17 residues. Germline trimming cut 2 bases from V and 3 bases from J; bases unmatched to any gene: 4. In DNA form, the CDR3 reads TGTGCCAGCAGCTTATTTGGGACAGGGGGCTCTAATGAAAAACTGTTTTTT. This codes for CASSLFGTGGSNEKLFF. The entire variable domain, with the rest obtained from reference TRBV7-8 and TRBJ1-4, is as follows: GAGVSQSPRYKVAKRGQDVALRCDPISGHVSLFWYQQALGQGPEFLTYFQNEAQLDKSGLPSDRFFAERPEGSVSTLKIQRTQQEDSAVYLCASSLFGTGGSNEKLFFGSGTQLSVL.

The J gene is TRBJ1-1, the V gene TRBV9; D not resolved. CDR3 length equals 14 residues. Germline V gene data show CDR1 as SGDLS and CDR2 as YYNGEE. V was clipped by 0 bases and J by 1 base, with 7 bases between them. The CDR3 region is CASSVDTANTEAFF. The CDR3, as DNA: TGTGCCAGCAGCGTAGACACAGCGAACACTGAAGCTTTCTTT.

The CDR3 nucleotides read TGCGCCAGCAGCCAAGCCGGACAGCACTACGAGCAGTACTTC. Encoded protein: CASSQAGQHYEQYF. The chain joins TRBV4-1 to TRBJ2-7; tentative D call: TRBD1 (6 bases). The CDR3 runs 14 residues. Trimming cost V 1 base and J 3 bases, with 10 bases left between them. The germline V gene has CDR1 MGHRA and CDR2 YSYEKL.

This clone was counted once. The V gene is TRBV9, the J gene TRBJ2-3; TRBD2 matches at 9 bases. V lost 6 bases to trimming and J lost 2 bases; unmatched junction nucleotides: 10. CDR1 and CDR2 from the germline V gene are SGDLS and YYNGEE. The CDR3 has 16 amino acids. CDR3 coding DNA: TGTGCCAGCACCCTGGGGGGCGGGGGGGCCACAGATACGCAGTATTTT. Translation gives CASTLGGGGATDTQYF.

This sequence joins TRBV10-3 and TRBJ2-2, with 8 bases identical to TRBD1. Trimming at V came to 6 bases and at J to 3 bases, leaving 3 bases not matched to a gene. The germline gives CDR1 ENHRY, CDR2 SYGVKD. This CDR3 contains 14 residues. CDR3 nucleotide sequence: TGTGCCATCAGACCGGACAGGGACACCGGGGAGCTGTTTTTT. It specifies CAIRPDRDTGELFF.

This clone was counted once. V is TRBV19 and J is TRBJ1-4; D unclear. Deletions cut 6 bases from V and 3 bases from J, with 17 bases between. CDR3 size: 16 residues. CDR1 is LNHDA and CDR2 is SQIVND in the germline V gene (reference sequence). Here the CDR3 DNA reads TGTGCCAGTAGAACCCACAGTCGGCGCCCTAATGAAAAACTGTTTTTT. The encoded protein is CASRTHSRRPNEKLFF.

The chain recombines TRBV19 with TRBJ2-5; possible D gene TRBD1, 5 bases. The CDR3 runs to 14 residues. Trimming pared 3 bases from V and 3 bases from J, leaving 11 bases between. In germline, CDR1 is LNHDA, CDR2 SQIVND (reference sequence). The CDR3 DNA is TGTGCCAGTAGTATTTACGGCAGGGAAGAGACCCAGTACTTC. Protein: CASSIYGREETQYF.

This chain links TRBV19 with TRBJ2-1; maybe TRBD2 (5 bases). The CDR3 contains 18 residues. The ends were cut back, 5 bases at V and 3 bases at J, with 23 bases in the middle. Germline V gene lookup returns CDR1 LNHDA and CDR2 SQIVND (reference sequence). The CDR3 bases are TGTGCCAGTAGTCCCTTAAATGGGAGAGGCAGCTACTACAATGAGCAGTTCTTC. It codes for CASSPLNGRGSYYNEQFF.

The chain combines TRBV3-1 (or the pseudogene TRBV3-2) with TRBJ2-1, with D tentatively TRBD1 (5 bases). Per the germline V gene, CDR1 is LGHDT and CDR2 is YNNKEL (reference sequence). Deletions cut 4 bases from V and 6 bases from J, with 10 bases between. The CDR3 covers 13 residues. CDR3 amino acids: CASSPQGGNEQFF. The CDR3 DNA sequence: TGTGCCAGCAGCCCCCAGGGTGGCAATGAGCAGTTCTTC.

The V gene is TRBV5-1, the J gene TRBJ2-7; 7 bases are a match to TRBD1. CDR3 size: 13 residues. The germline V gene has CDR1 SGHRS and CDR2 YFSETQ. Trimming cost V 0 bases and J 10 bases; bases outside gene matches: 7. CDR3 in DNA: TGCGCCAGCAGCTTGGCCTCGGGACAGCCACAGTACTTC. Translation gives CASSLASGQPQYF.

The gene calls are TRBV18 and TRBJ1-1; 9 bases are a match to TRBD1. This CDR3 comprises 16 residues. V dropped 0 bases and J dropped 10; count of bases not matched to a gene: 12. The germline V gene has CDR1 KGHSH and CDR2 LQKENI. The chain's CDR3 is CASSPPSGQGTLGAFF. CDR3 in DNA: TGTGCCAGCTCACCACCTTCCGGACAGGGGACCCTGGGAGCTTTCTTT.

This chain connects TRBV10-3 to TRBJ2-7; 7 bases line up with TRBD1. The germline gives CDR1 ENHRY, CDR2 SYGVKD. J lost 4 bases, V lost 7 bases, and 4 bases had no gene match. The CDR3 totals 12 residues. CDR3 in DNA: TGTGCCATCACCCCGACAGGGTACGAGCAGTACTTC. Amino acids: CAITPTGYEQYF.

The chain recombines TRBV5-6 with TRBJ2-7; D not resolved. The CDR3 runs 14 residues. Germline CDR1 is SGHDT and CDR2 is YYEEEE. Trimming removed 1 base from V and 2 bases from J, with 10 bases in between. In DNA, the CDR3 is TGTGCCAGCAGCTTGAGTAGATACGCCTACGAGCAGTACTTC. Residues: CASSLSRYAYEQYF. The variable domain in full, with the rest retrieved from reference TRBV5-6 and TRBJ2-7, is DAGVTQSPTHLIKTRGQQVTLRCSPKSGHDTVSWYQQALGQGPQFIFQYYEEEERQRGNFPDRFSGHQFPNYSSELNVNALLLGDSALYLCASSLSRYAYEQYFGPGTRLTVT.

The genes are TRBV4-2 and TRBJ1-5; TRBD1 is a possible D gene (5 bases). This CDR3 region has 16 residues. Looked up from germline, CDR1 is LGHNA and CDR2 is YNFKEQ. The V end lost 1 base, the J end lost 3 bases, and 13 bases lay between the germline ends. The CDR3 spells CASSQAPGGVNQPQHF. In DNA form, the CDR3 reads TGTGCCAGCAGCCAAGCGCCGGGGGGGGTCAATCAGCCCCAGCATTTT.

This sequence joins TRBV29-1 and TRBJ1-1, with a weak D call TRBD1 (6 bases). The CDR3 runs 14 residues. Germline loops: CDR1 SQVTM, CDR2 ANQGSEA. The V and J ends lost 6 bases and 4 bases respectively, with 18 bases between them. CDR3 sequence (DNA): TGCAGCGTACGGACAGACCCTGGCAGCACTGAAGCTTTCTTT. Translating gives CSVRTDPGSTEAFF.